Listed here are 8 T cell receptor beta chains from one sample, sequenced in a study of blood T cell repertoires in COVID-19. Here immunoSEQ multiplex PCR was the method, and the copy in TCRdb shows in-frame clones only, minus some. The data contain about 260,000 clones, more than 70% of them singletons. Sequences were obtained from peripheral blood. These receptors originate from a woman aged 25 to 39 with COVID-19, enrolled during active disease.

The chain employs TRBV2 and TRBJ2-3; 10 bases fit TRBD1. Germline assignment: CDR1 SNHLY and CDR2 FYNNEI. V shed 6 bases and J 4 bases; nucleotides not matched to a gene: 7. The CDR3 has 15 residues. CDR3 protein: CASSLQGQGADTQYF. The CDR3 DNA follows: TGTGCCAGCAGCCTGCAAGGACAGGGGGCAGATACGCAGTATTTT.

This clone was seen just once. The chain combines TRBV7-2 with TRBJ2-1, with D hard to call. Trimming removed 3 bases at V and 5 bases at J, with 11 bases between. The germline gives CDR1 SGHTA, CDR2 FQGNSA. CDR3 length equals 14 residues. The CDR3 DNA follows: TGTGCCAGCAGCTTGAGCTCCGCCAACAATGAGCAGTTCTTC. It encodes CASSLSSANNEQFF.

The V gene is TRBV10-3, the J gene TRBJ2-3; 7 positions match TRBD2. The V and J ends lost 1 base and 5 bases, in that order; junction bases with no gene match: 3. CDR1 and CDR2 from the germline V gene are ENHRY and SYGVKD. The CDR3 loop spans 14 amino acids. The CDR3 bases are TGTGCCATCAGTGAGTTGGGAGGGTTAGATACGCAGTATTTT. The encoded protein is CAISELGGLDTQYF.

The chain is built from TRBV7-2 and TRBJ2-2; possible D gene TRBD1, 6 bases. The CDR3 runs to 16 residues. The ends were cut back, 5 bases at V and 6 bases at J, with 19 bases in the middle. The V gene's germline CDR1 is SGHTA and CDR2 FQGNSA. CDR3 nucleotide sequence: TGTGCCAGCAGCGAAACCGGGACACTCAGGCCCGGGGAGCTGTTTTTT. Its protein product is CASSETGTLRPGELFF.

Of note for this clone: Other DNA sequences of this sample code for an identical CDR3. The CDR3 loop reads CSVRGNTEAFF. The CDR3 nucleotides read TGCAGCGTTAGGGGGAACACTGAAGCTTTCTTT. The chain carries TRBV29-1 and TRBJ1-1, with a weak D call TRBD1 (5 bases). Deletions cut 5 bases from V and 1 base from J, with 5 bases between. Per germline, CDR1 SQVTM and CDR2 ANQGSEA. The CDR3 contains 11 residues.

V and J are TRBV28 and TRBJ2-6; 10 nucleotides line up with TRBD1. The J segment lost 1 base and the V segment lost 5 bases, leaving 8 bases of the junction unmatched. This CDR3 spans 18 amino acids. Germline CDR1 MDHEN, CDR2 SYDVKM. The CDR3 coding sequence is TGTGCCAGCAGTGTCCGGGACAGGGGACTTTCTGGGGCCAACGTCCTGACTTTC. Its translation is CASSVRDRGLSGANVLTF.

This clone was picked up a small number of times. The J gene is TRBJ2-2, the V gene TRBV6-5; the D gene is possibly TRBD1 (5 bases). The germline V gene has CDR1 MNHEY and CDR2 SVGAGI. The ends were cut back, 5 bases at V and 1 base at J, with 8 bases in the middle. The CDR3 contains 14 residues. The CDR3 loop reads CASSNQGNTGELFF. In DNA form, the CDR3 reads TGTGCCAGCAGTAATCAGGGGAACACCGGGGAGCTGTTTTTT.

The V and J genes are TRBV5-4 and TRBJ2-3; 12 nucleotides agree with TRBD2. The CDR3 has 16 residues. Germline-derived CDR1 and CDR2 are SGHNT and YYREEE (reference sequence). The V gene end was trimmed by 0 bases and the J gene end by 5 bases; junction bases not matched to a gene: 4. The CDR3 loop reads CASSLGGGLAGDTQYF. The CDR3, as DNA: TGTGCCAGCAGCTTGGGGGGGGGACTAGCGGGAGATACGCAGTATTTT.